This entry lists 10 T cell receptor beta chains sequenced from one sample in a study of cytomegalovirus exposure and HLA in healthy donors. It was with 60 Vbeta and 13 Jbeta primers that the PCR ran. Assay used: immunoSEQ multiplex PCR; TCRdb lists only in-frame clones, some missing. The table shows some 120,000 clones, with 65% occurring only once. The specimen was PBMCs. The receptors stem from a woman aged 40 to 50 in good health and CMV-seropositive.

The V and J genes are TRBV5-6 and TRBJ2-6, with D unclear. CDR1 and CDR2 from the germline V gene are SGHDT and YYEEEE. V gave up 0 bases and J gave up 0 bases, with 4 bases separating them. The CDR3 length is 15 residues. The CDR3 DNA follows: TGTGCCAGCAGCTTGGCTCCCTCTGGGGCCAACGTCCTGACTTTC. Its translation is CASSLAPSGANVLTF.

This sequence joins TRBV30 and TRBJ1-2; 7 nucleotides agree with TRBD1. The CDR3 covers 12 residues. The germline gives CDR1 GTSNPN, CDR2 SVGIG (reference sequence). The V segment lost 4 bases and the J segment 8 bases; nucleotides outside the gene matches: 7. The CDR3 is CAWTFSGGGYTF. The CDR3 DNA reads as TGTGCCTGGACGTTCTCAGGGGGAGGCTACACCTTC.

This chain joins TRBV5-1 and TRBJ2-7, with D uncertain. Germline CDR1 reads SGHRS; CDR2 reads YFSETQ. This CDR3 contains 12 residues. V dropped 0 bases and J dropped 5 bases, with 6 bases sitting between them. CDR3 amino acids: CASSLAGDEQYF. CDR3 nucleotides: TGCGCCAGCAGCTTGGCAGGCGACGAGCAGTACTTC.

The J gene is TRBJ2-7, the V gene TRBV7-2; TRBD2 might be the D (5 bases). V was shortened by 4 bases and J by 3 bases, with 13 bases between the two germline ends. The germline CDR1 and CDR2 sequences are SGHTA and FQGNSA. This CDR3 contains 14 residues. The CDR3 spells CASSSDPRDYEQYF. The CDR3 bases are TGTGCCAGCAGCTCGGACCCTCGGGACTACGAGCAGTACTTC.

The rearrangement joins TRBV19 to TRBJ2-1; 11 bases are shared with TRBD2. The CDR3 sequence is 14 residues long. V lost 6 bases to trimming and J lost 10 bases; unmatched junction nucleotides: 8. Germline-derived CDR1 and CDR2 are LNHDA and SQIVND (reference sequence). CDR3 nucleotides: TGTGCCAGTAGAGGGCTAGCGGGAGGCGGAGAGCAGTTCTTC. It yields the protein CASRGLAGGGEQFF.

The chain is built from TRBV2 and TRBJ2-3; 10 bases map to TRBD2. This CDR3 is 15 amino acids long. The V gene end was trimmed by 7 bases and the J gene end by 6 bases; junction bases not matched to a gene: 10. The germline V gene encodes CDR1 SNHLY and CDR2 FYNNEI. CDR3 residues: CASTWTSGISDTQYF. CDR3 sequence (DNA): TGTGCCAGCACATGGACTAGCGGTATCTCCGATACGCAGTATTTT.

J is TRBJ1-6 and V is TRBV7-2, with D unresolved. Germline CDR1 reads SGHTA; CDR2 reads FQGNSA. The CDR3 consists of 15 residues. V was cut by 0 bases and J by 7 bases, with 10 bases left in between. The CDR3 region has the DNA TGTGCCAGCAGCTTAGCGAACCAGGTCAATTCACCCCTCCACTTT. Its protein product is CASSLANQVNSPLHF.

This clone was seen just once. V usage is TRBV11-1 and J usage is TRBJ2-7; perhaps TRBD2 as D (5 bases). The CDR3 has 13 amino acids. Germline V gene data show CDR1 as SGHAT and CDR2 as FQDESV (reference sequence). Trimming took off 3 bases at V and 3 bases at J, with 9 bases between the two ends. The CDR3 DNA is TGTGCCAGCAGCTTCTCTAGCAGCTACGAGCAGTACTTC. It yields the protein CASSFSSSYEQYF. Filled out from reference TRBV11-1 and TRBJ2-7, the complete variable domain reads EAEVAQSPRYKITEKSQAVAFWCDPISGHATLYWYRQILGQGPELLVQFQDESVVDDSQLPKDRFSAERLKGVDSTLKIQPAELGDSAMYLCASSFSSSYEQYFGPGTRLTVT.

V is TRBV20-1 and J is TRBJ2-7; D gene ambiguous. The V end lost 6 bases, the J end lost 5 bases, and 11 bases lay between the germline ends. CDR1 and CDR2 from the germline V gene are DFQATT and SNEGSKA (reference sequence). The length of the CDR3 is 11 residues. The CDR3 sequence is CSASVADEQYF. Written as DNA, the CDR3 is TGCAGTGCCAGCGTCGCCGACGAGCAGTACTTC.

The chain has TRBV25-1 and TRBJ2-5; 8 bases map to TRBD2. The germline gives CDR1 MGHDK, CDR2 SYGVNS. This CDR3 is 15 amino acids long. J gave up 5 bases and V 1 base, and 6 bases lay outside the gene matches. CDR3 in DNA: TGTGCCAGCAGTGAATTCGTAGCGGGATGGGAGACCCAGTACTTC. Amino acid sequence: CASSEFVAGWETQYF.